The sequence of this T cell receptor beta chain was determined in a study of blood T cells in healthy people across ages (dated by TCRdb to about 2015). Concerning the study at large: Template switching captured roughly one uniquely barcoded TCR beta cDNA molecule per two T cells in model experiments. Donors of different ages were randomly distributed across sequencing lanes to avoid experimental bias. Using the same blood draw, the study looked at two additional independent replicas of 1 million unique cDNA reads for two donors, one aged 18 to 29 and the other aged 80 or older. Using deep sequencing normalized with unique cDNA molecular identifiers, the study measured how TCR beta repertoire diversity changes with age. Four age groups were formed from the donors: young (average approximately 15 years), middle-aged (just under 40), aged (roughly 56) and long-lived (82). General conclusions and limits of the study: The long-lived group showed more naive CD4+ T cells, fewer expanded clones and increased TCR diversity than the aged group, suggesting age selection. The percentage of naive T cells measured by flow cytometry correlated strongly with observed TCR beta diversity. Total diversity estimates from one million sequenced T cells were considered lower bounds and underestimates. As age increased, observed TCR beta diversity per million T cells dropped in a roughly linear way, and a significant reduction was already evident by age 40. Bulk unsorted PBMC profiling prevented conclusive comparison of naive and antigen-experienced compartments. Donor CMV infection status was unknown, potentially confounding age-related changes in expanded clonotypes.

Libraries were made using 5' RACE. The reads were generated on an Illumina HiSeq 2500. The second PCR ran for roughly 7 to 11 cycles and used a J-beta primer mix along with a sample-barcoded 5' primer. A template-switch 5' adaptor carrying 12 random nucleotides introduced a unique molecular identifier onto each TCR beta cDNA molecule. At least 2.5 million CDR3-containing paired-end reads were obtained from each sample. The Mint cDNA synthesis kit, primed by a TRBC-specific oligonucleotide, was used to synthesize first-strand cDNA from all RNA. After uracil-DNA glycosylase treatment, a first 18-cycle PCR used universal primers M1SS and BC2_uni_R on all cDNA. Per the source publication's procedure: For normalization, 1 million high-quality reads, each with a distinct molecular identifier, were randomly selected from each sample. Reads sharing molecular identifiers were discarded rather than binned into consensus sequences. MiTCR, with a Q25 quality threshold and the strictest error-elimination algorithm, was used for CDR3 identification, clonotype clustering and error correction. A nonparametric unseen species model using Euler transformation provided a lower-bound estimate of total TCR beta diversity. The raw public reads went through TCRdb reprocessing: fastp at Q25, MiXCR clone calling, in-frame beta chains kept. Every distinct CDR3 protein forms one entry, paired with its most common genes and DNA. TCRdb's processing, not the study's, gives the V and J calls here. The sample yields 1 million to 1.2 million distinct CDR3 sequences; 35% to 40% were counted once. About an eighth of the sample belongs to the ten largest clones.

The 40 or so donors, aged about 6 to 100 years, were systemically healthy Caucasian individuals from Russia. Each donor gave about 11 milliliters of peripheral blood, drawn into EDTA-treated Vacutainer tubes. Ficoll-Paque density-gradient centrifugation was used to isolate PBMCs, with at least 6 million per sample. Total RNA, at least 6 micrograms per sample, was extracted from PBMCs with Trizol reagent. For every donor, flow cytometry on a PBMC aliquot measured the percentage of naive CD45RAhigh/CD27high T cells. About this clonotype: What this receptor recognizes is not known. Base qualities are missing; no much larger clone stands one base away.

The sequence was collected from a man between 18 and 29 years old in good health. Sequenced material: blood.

CDR3 region: CASSHLTGGPYNEQFF. The DNA reads TGCGCCAGCAGCCATTTAACAGGGGGTCCCTACAATGAGCAGTTCTTC. The chain joins TRBV4-1 to TRBJ2-1, with 8 bases aligning to TRBD1. From the cysteine up to the phenylalanine, the CDR3 has a length of 16 residues. The kept DNA is CDR3 alone, 48 bases in frame from the first base. V trim: 3 bases; J trim: 2 bases; unmatched bases: 6. CDR1 and CDR2, per the germline V gene, are MGHRA and YSYEKL.